This T cell receptor (beta chain) appears in the sequencing data of a study of blood T cell repertoires in COVID-19. V trimming: 6 bases; J trimming: 0 bases; junction bases outside the gene matches: 4. The germline V gene has CDR1 LNHDA and CDR2 SQIVND (reference sequence). The CDR3 has 14 amino acids. Generated by immunoSEQ multiplex PCR, the TCRdb table keeps only in-frame clones and is missing some. The sample lists approximately 84,000 clones; approximately 87% were seen once. The sequencing input was peripheral blood. This chain joins TRBV19 and TRBJ2-7, with TRBD1 matching 8 bases. The clonotype comes from a human donor in a cohort sampled during active COVID-19. This CDR3 is CASSGQGFSYEQYF. CDR3 nucleotides: TGTGCCAGTAGCGGACAGGGTTTCTCCTACGAGCAGTACTTC.